The clone carrying this TCR beta chain was observed a single time. Its antigen remains unknown. This specimen belongs to a study of CD8 T cells in ankylosing spondylitis. The CDR3 covers 16 residues. Germline CDR1 reads SGHRS; CDR2 reads YFSETQ. The trim removed 0 bases at V and 5 bases at J, leaving 9 bases unmatched. Study-wide points: Clones linked to disease, bearing a CD8+ phenotype, were relatively rare in peripheral blood. Blood from ankylosing spondylitis patients appeared to carry a characteristic roughly eight-variant TCR beta motif. Reportedly, significant enrichment of disease-linked clones occurred in matched ankylosing spondylitis synovial fluid. Some of the motif variants had earlier been found in reactive arthritis patients' fluid and blood.

Using its own MiXCR run on the 5' RACE reads, TCRdb lists one record per CDR3 protein. This sample yields 330,000 or so distinct CDR3 sequences, of which less than 9.5% are seen a single time; approximately 15% belongs to the top ten. The sample consisted of blood, either unsorted or a sorted T cell fraction (not recorded which). This chain joins TRBV5-1 and TRBJ2-5; TRBD1 matches 8 bases. The sequence derives from a male donor with ankylosing spondylitis. The CDR3 bases are TGCGCCAGCAGCTTGGTCGGCACTGACAGGGGCGAGACCCAGTACTTC. Its translation is CASSLVGTDRGETQYF. The full variable domain, its missing parts supplied by reference TRBV5-1 and TRBJ2-5, is KAGVTQTPRYLIKTRGQQVTLSCSPISGHRSVSWYQQTPGQGLQFLFEYFSETQRNKGNFPGRFSGRQFSNSRSEMNVSTLELGDSALYLCASSLVGTDRGETQYFGPGTRLLVL.